This T cell receptor beta chain was captured by sequencing in a study of memory CD8 T cells in hepatitis C reinfection. About the research overall: A positive HCV RNA test after two negatives ≥60 days apart defined reinfection. Late/post reinfection sampling occurred 12 to 24 weeks after detected reinfection.

Using immunoSEQ multiplex PCR, the repertoire was profiled, and TCRdb retains in-frame clones only, with some absent. Here the sample spans some 44,000 clones, roughly 89% being singletons. V lost 8 bases, J lost 0 bases, and 9 bases stayed unmatched. This CDR3 region has 17 residues. Germline values: CDR1 MGHRA, CDR2 YSYEKL. Time point reported: late/post reinfection, 12 to 24 weeks after detection. Sorted cells were sequenced directly ex vivo without any in vitro expansion. This sequence was found in a man in his late teens or twenties with hepatitis C virus infection. Sequenced material: naive CD8+ T cells sorted from blood. The V and J genes are TRBV4-1 and TRBJ2-5; 13 nucleotides align to TRBD2. This chain's CDR3 is CASRETSGRQNQETQYF. CDR3 nucleotide sequence: TGCGCCAGCCGAGAGACTAGCGGGAGGCAGAACCAAGAGACCCAGTACTTC.